The 31 T cell receptor beta chains presented below share a single source sample, sequenced in a study of control samples from healthy donors and cancer patients. Sequencing used immunoSEQ multiplex PCR; TCRdb keeps in-frame clones, though not all of them. Of around 70,000 clones detected, roughly 90% appear once; the ten largest clones hold about 9.9%. Sequencing was carried out using PBMCs. These receptors were taken from a woman aged 50 to 65 with colorectal cancer.

The chain combines TRBV9 with TRBJ1-2; TRBD1 is a possible D gene (6 bases). The V end lost 4 bases, the J end lost 8 bases, and 18 bases lay between the germline ends. The CDR3 spans 14 residues. Per germline, CDR1 SGDLS and CDR2 YYNGEE. The CDR3 bases are TGTGCCAGCAGCCTACCGACAGGCTCGAGGGGCTACACCTTC. This sequence encodes CASSLPTGSRGYTF.

The gene calls are TRBV5-1 and TRBJ2-3, with 7 bases fitting TRBD1. This CDR3 has 17 amino acids. The trim removed 4 bases at V and 3 bases at J, leaving 14 bases unmatched. Germline CDR1 reads SGHRS; CDR2 reads YFSETQ. The CDR3 is CASSLGRQGRLTDTQYF. The CDR3 nucleotides read TGCGCCAGCAGCCTGGGCCGACAGGGACGATTGACAGATACGCAGTATTTT.

This clone has only one observation. The chain carries TRBV27 and TRBJ2-3; 8 bases align to TRBD2. The J segment lost 4 bases and the V segment lost 8 bases, leaving 5 bases of the junction unmatched. This CDR3 spans 13 amino acids. CDR1 and CDR2 (germline): MNHEY, SMNVEV (reference sequence). This CDR3 is CASWGGGPDTQYF. The CDR3 region has the DNA TGTGCCAGCTGGGGCGGGGGGCCAGATACGCAGTATTTT.

The gene calls are TRBV6-5 and TRBJ1-2; 9 bases are a match to TRBD1. CDR1 is MNHEY, CDR2 SVGAGI, per germline. V lost 6 bases, J lost 2 bases, and 4 bases stayed unmatched. The CDR3 loop spans 14 amino acids. The CDR3 DNA is TGTGCCAGCAGACGGACAGGGGAGAACTATGGCTACACCTTC. Its protein product is CASRRTGENYGYTF.

This clone appeared a few times. The CDR3 loop reads CASSPIQGSWEQYV. CDR3 DNA: TGTGCCAGCAGTCCCATACAGGGGAGTTGGGAGCAGTACGTC. V usage is TRBV27 and J usage is TRBJ2-7, with TRBD1 matching over 7 bases. V shed 5 bases and J 7 bases; nucleotides not matched to a gene: 11. This CDR3 contains 14 residues. Germline CDR1 and CDR2: MNHEY and SMNVEV (reference sequence).

The rearrangement uses TRBV7-9 and TRBJ2-1; TRBD1 matches at 7 bases. After removal of 5 bases from V and 5 bases from J, the junction contained 6 bases not matched to a gene. CDR1 SEHNR and CDR2 FQNEAQ come from the germline V gene (reference sequence). The CDR3 has 14 amino acids. The CDR3, as DNA: TGTGCCAGCAGCCGGACAGGAGGAAACAATGAGCAGTTCTTC. As protein: CASSRTGGNNEQFF. The entire variable domain, with the rest obtained from reference TRBV7-9 and TRBJ2-1, is as follows: DTGVSQNPRHKITKRGQNVTFRCDPISEHNRLYWYRQTLGQGPEFLTYFQNEAQLEKSRLLSDRFSAERPKGSFSTLEIQRTEQGDSAMYLCASSRTGGNNEQFFGPGTRLTVL.

The chain recombines TRBV24-1 with TRBJ2-5; D gene ambiguous. CDR3 length: 15 residues. Trimming removed 2 bases at V and 5 bases at J, with 14 bases between. CDR1 is KGHDR, CDR2 SFDVKD, per germline. This CDR3 is CATSDSDTVTETQYF. DNA for the CDR3: TGTGCCACCAGTGATTCGGATACAGTTACGGAGACCCAGTACTTC.

The V call is TRBV20-1, the J call TRBJ2-4; 7 nucleotides line up with TRBD1. The CDR3 loop spans 11 amino acids. The germline V gene has CDR1 DFQATT and CDR2 SNEGSKA (reference sequence). Written as DNA, the CDR3 is TGCAGCATAGGGGGCGCCAGCATTCAGTACTTC. Protein product: CSIGGASIQYF.

The V gene is TRBV7-2, the J gene TRBJ1-6; TRBD1 might be the D (5 bases). The germline V gene has CDR1 SGHTA and CDR2 FQGNSA. CDR3 length: 16 residues. The V end lost 2 bases, the J end lost 7 bases, and 15 bases lay between the germline ends. CDR3 in DNA: TGTGCCAGCAGCTTACTCTCCGGGGCACAGAATTCACCCCTCCACTTT. Encoded protein: CASSLLSGAQNSPLHF.

The chain is built from TRBV4-1 and TRBJ2-2; D is unresolved. The V gene's germline CDR1 is MGHRA and CDR2 YSYEKL. This CDR3 is built from 16 residues. The V and J ends lost 1 base and 0 bases respectively, with 9 bases between them. This CDR3 reads CASSQGTIANTGELFF. Written as DNA, the CDR3 is TGCGCCAGCAGCCAAGGGACCATTGCGAACACCGGGGAGCTGTTTTTT.

This chain links TRBV6-1 with TRBJ1-6; tentative D call: TRBD1 (5 bases). Germline V gene data show CDR1 as MNHNS and CDR2 as SASEGT. The CDR3 has 15 residues. Trimming shortened V by 0 bases and J by 7 bases, and 10 bases separated the two germline ends. In nucleotides, the CDR3 is TGTGCCAGCAGTGAAGCCGGACACCAAAATTCACCCCTCCACTTT. Its translation: CASSEAGHQNSPLHF.

The chain links TRBV2 to TRBJ2-3; tentative D call: TRBD2 (6 bases). The CDR3 runs to 14 residues. Between the trimmed V and J ends, which lost 4 bases and 0 bases, there was a span of 8 bases. The germline V gene has CDR1 SNHLY and CDR2 FYNNEI. The CDR3 protein is CASSGGVSTDTQYF. CDR3 bases: TGTGCCAGCAGTGGGGGGGTTAGCACAGATACGCAGTATTTT.

This clone was picked up one time. V and J are TRBV5-5 and TRBJ2-2; 7 bases fit TRBD1. The germline V gene encodes CDR1 SGHKS and CDR2 YYEKEE (reference sequence). The CDR3 consists of 15 residues. The J segment lost 7 bases and the V segment lost 2 bases, leaving 8 bases of the junction unmatched. The CDR3 DNA sequence: TGTGCCAGCAGCTTATCAGGGGGAATGATCGGGGAGCTGTTTTTT. Protein: CASSLSGGMIGELFF.

The CDR3 region is CASRPTSPEQFF. The CDR3 coding sequence is TGTGCCAGCAGACCTACTAGCCCGGAGCAGTTCTTC. The chain employs TRBV2 and TRBJ2-1, with D perhaps TRBD2 (6 bases). V lost 6 bases and J 10 bases, leaving 13 bases between the germline ends. Germline assignment: CDR1 SNHLY and CDR2 FYNNEI. CDR3 length: 12 residues.

This chain connects TRBV19 to TRBJ1-1; no firm D call. The CDR3 has 14 amino acids. In germline, CDR1 is LNHDA, CDR2 SQIVND (reference sequence). Trimming took 8 bases from V and 1 from J, leaving 14 bases between them. CDR3 residues: CASFLRGQNTEAFF. As DNA, the CDR3 is TGTGCCAGTTTCCTAAGAGGGCAGAACACTGAAGCTTTCTTT.

V and J are TRBV4-1 and TRBJ1-2, with D possibly matching TRBD1 (6 bases). This CDR3 is 16 amino acids long. V was cut by 4 bases and J by 1 base, with 16 bases left in between. In germline, CDR1 is MGHRA, CDR2 YSYEKL. The DNA for the CDR3 is TGCGCCAGCAGCCCTTCGGACAGCCTCCTTAACTATGGCTACACCTTC. It is translated as CASSPSDSLLNYGYTF.

V is TRBV4-1 and J is TRBJ2-1; 7 positions agree with TRBD2. Germline CDR1 and CDR2: MGHRA and YSYEKL. This CDR3 spans 18 amino acids. J lost 8 bases, V lost 0 bases, and 16 bases had no gene match. The CDR3 sequence: CASSQERGQVGGRDEQFF. The CDR3 nucleotides read TGCGCCAGCAGCCAAGAAAGAGGTCAGGTCGGGGGGAGGGATGAGCAGTTCTTC.

The J gene is TRBJ1-2, the V gene TRBV7-2, with D hard to call. CDR3 length: 12 residues. Germline V gene data show CDR1 as SGHTA and CDR2 as FQGNSA. V was shortened by 1 base and J by 5 bases, with 5 bases between the two germline ends. DNA for the CDR3: TGTGCCAGCAGCTTAGACTTATATGGCTACACCTTC. As protein: CASSLDLYGYTF.

V gene TRBV9 combines with J gene TRBJ2-5; 9 bases match TRBD2. The germline V gene encodes CDR1 SGDLS and CDR2 YYNGEE. Trimming at V came to 3 bases and at J to 3 bases, leaving 6 bases not matched to a gene. This CDR3 contains 15 residues. As DNA, the CDR3 is TGTGCCAGCAGCGGCGGGGGGGCCGGTGAAGAGACCCAGTACTTC. It is translated as CASSGGGAGEETQYF.

This clone came up once. This chain's CDR3 is CASTGVHYNEQFF. CDR3 sequence (DNA): TGTGCCAGCACGGGGGTTCACTACAATGAGCAGTTCTTC. The chain has TRBV5-6 and TRBJ2-1; weak D call: TRBD2 (6 bases). The V end was cut by 6 bases, the J end by 3 bases, with 10 bases between. The CDR3 is 13 amino acids. Germline V gene data show CDR1 as SGHDT and CDR2 as YYEEEE.

V is TRBV19 and J is TRBJ2-6; D gene ambiguous. The length of the CDR3 is 15 residues. Germline V gene data show CDR1 as LNHDA and CDR2 as SQIVND (reference sequence). V was pared by 2 bases and J by 4 bases, with 9 bases between. The CDR3 coding sequence is TGTGCCAGTAGTATACTCCCAGCCGGGGCCAACGTCCTGACTTTC. Translating it yields CASSILPAGANVLTF.

The gene calls are TRBV4-3 and TRBJ1-4; 7 nucleotides match TRBD1. There are 15 residues in the CDR3. V was clipped by 2 bases and J by 8 bases; unmatched bases: 8. Germline CDR1 and CDR2: LGHNA and YSLEER. CDR3 coding DNA: TGCGCCAGCAGCCAAAGACGGGACAGTCGCGAAAAACTGTTTTTT. Encoded protein: CASSQRRDSREKLFF.

The rearrangement joins TRBV6-1 to TRBJ1-4; possible D gene TRBD1, 5 bases. V lost 2 bases and J lost 8, with 9 bases in between. Per the germline V gene, CDR1 is MNHNS and CDR2 is SASEGT. This CDR3 contains 13 residues. This chain's CDR3 is CASSEQGREKLFF. The CDR3 DNA follows: TGTGCCAGCAGTGAACAGGGTAGGGAAAAACTGTTTTTT.

The gene calls are TRBV5-1 and TRBJ1-2, with TRBD1 as a possible D gene (6 bases). This CDR3 region has 15 residues. V was cut by 4 bases and J by 2 bases, with 15 bases left in between. Germline lookup yields CDR1 SGHRS and CDR2 YFSETQ. The CDR3 region has the DNA TGCGCCAGCAGCCCCGGGGGGGGGCAGAACTATGGCTACACCTTC. Protein sequence: CASSPGGGQNYGYTF.

This clone was detected once. The CDR3 region is CASSVQGRESPLHF. CDR3 nucleotides: TGTGCCAGTAGTGTACAGGGTAGGGAATCACCCCTCCACTTT. V usage is TRBV19 and J usage is TRBJ1-6, with D perhaps matching TRBD1 (6 bases). From germline, CDR1 is LNHDA and CDR2 SQIVND (reference sequence). V was pared by 5 bases and J by 10 bases, with 15 bases between. This CDR3 contains 14 residues.

The chain couples TRBV6-1 to TRBJ2-5, with D possibly being TRBD2 (6 bases). The CDR3 loop spans 13 amino acids. The germline gives CDR1 MNHNS, CDR2 SASEGT. The V end was cut by 3 bases, the J end by 7 bases, with 12 bases between. The CDR3 nucleotides read TGTGCCAGCAGTGACCCGGGAGAGGGGACCCAGTACTTC. This encodes CASSDPGEGTQYF.

V is TRBV5-1 and J is TRBJ1-1; maybe TRBD1 (6 bases). Between the trimmed V and J ends, which lost 2 bases and 2 bases, there was a span of 10 bases. This CDR3 comprises 14 residues. The germline gives CDR1 SGHRS, CDR2 YFSETQ. The CDR3 is CASSFQGLNTEAFF. The CDR3 region has the DNA TGCGCCAGCAGCTTCCAGGGGTTAAACACTGAAGCTTTCTTT.

This clone was seen more than once but under ten times. The chain links TRBV25-1 to TRBJ1-6; D is ambiguous. Trimming stripped 1 base from V and 6 bases from J, with 10 bases between. Germline CDR1 MGHDK, CDR2 SYGVNS. This CDR3 spans 15 amino acids. This CDR3 reads CASSESTRPNSPLHF. Written as DNA, the CDR3 is TGTGCCAGCAGTGAATCGACAAGACCTAATTCACCCCTCCACTTT.

This chain connects TRBV6-6 to TRBJ1-6; maybe TRBD1 (5 bases). Trimming left V 0 bases short and J 7 bases short, with 10 bases between. The germline gives CDR1 MNHNY, CDR2 SVGAGI (reference sequence). This CDR3 is 15 amino acids long. The CDR3 region is CASSYSGQHNSPLHF. The CDR3 nucleotides read TGTGCCAGCAGTTACTCGGGGCAGCACAATTCACCCCTCCACTTT.

The rearrangement joins TRBV29-1 to TRBJ2-2; no reliable D call. Germline V gene lookup returns CDR1 SQVTM and CDR2 ANQGSEA. Between the trimmed V and J ends, which lost 7 bases and 1 base, there was a span of 7 bases. CDR3 length: 12 residues. Here the CDR3 reads CSGSGNTGELFF. The DNA for the CDR3 is TGCAGCGGGTCAGGGAACACCGGGGAGCTGTTTTTT.

This chain links TRBV3-1 (or the pseudogene TRBV3-2) with TRBJ2-1; TRBD2 is a possible D gene (6 bases). Germline CDR1 is LGHDT and CDR2 is YNNKEL (reference sequence). The V end lost 4 bases, the J end lost 0 bases, and 16 bases lay between the germline ends. The CDR3 has 17 residues. CDR3 in amino acids: CASSRSGDGVSYNEQFF. Written as DNA, the CDR3 is TGTGCCAGCAGCCGATCGGGAGACGGTGTCTCCTACAATGAGCAGTTCTTC.